Presented here are 21 T cell receptor beta chains from one specimen sequenced in a study of control samples from healthy donors and cancer patients. Clones were read by immunoSEQ multiplex PCR, and TCRdb kept only the in-frame ones, dropping some. This table holds under 450,000 clones, around nine tenths found once. Sequencing input: PBMCs. Receptors originate from a man between 35 and 55 years old with head and neck cancer.

The chain has TRBV23-1 and TRBJ1-3; D may be TRBD1 (5 bases). TRBV23-1 is an ORF, and what it does is uncertain. The CDR3 length is 17 residues. V was pared by 2 bases and J by 0 bases, with 14 bases between. CDR3 sequence reads: CASSQPRRQFSGNTIYF. As DNA, the CDR3 is TGCGCCAGCAGTCAACCCCGTAGACAGTTCTCTGGAAACACCATATATTTT.

This sequence joins TRBV5-1 and TRBJ1-1; 8 bases are shared with TRBD1. Germline CDR1 is SGHRS and CDR2 is YFSETQ. The CDR3 runs 15 residues. After removal of 3 bases from V and 1 base from J, the junction contained 5 bases not matched to a gene. CDR3 residues: CASSYVGQGNTEAFF. The CDR3 bases are TGCGCCAGCAGCTACGTCGGACAGGGGAACACTGAAGCTTTCTTT.

J is TRBJ1-2 and V is TRBV28; the D gene is possibly TRBD1 (6 bases). Germline lookup yields CDR1 MDHEN and CDR2 SYDVKM. The CDR3 length is 12 residues. Trimming shortened V by 5 bases and J by 7 bases, and 11 bases separated the two germline ends. The CDR3 reads CASSKLQGGYTF. The CDR3 region has the DNA TGTGCCAGCAGTAAACTACAGGGTGGCTACACCTTC.

This chain joins TRBV28 and TRBJ2-3, with a tentative D call TRBD2 (6 bases). V gave up 6 bases and J gave up 6 bases, with 22 bases separating them. CDR1 is MDHEN and CDR2 is SYDVKM in the germline V gene. This CDR3 contains 16 residues. The CDR3 region has the DNA TGTGCCAGCAGAACGTACGGGACTCCGGGCAGGGATACGCAGTATTTT. Encoded protein: CASRTYGTPGRDTQYF.

V and J are TRBV7-9 and TRBJ1-5; 7 bases are shared with TRBD1. The ends lost 4 bases at V and 2 bases at J; junction bases unmatched: 11. This CDR3 has 17 residues. Germline V gene sequence: CDR1 SEHNR, CDR2 FQNEAQ (reference sequence). The CDR3 DNA sequence: TGTGCCAGCAGCTGGGGGGCAGGGGGTACTGGCAATCAGCCCCAGCATTTT. The encoded protein is CASSWGAGGTGNQPQHF.

This sequence joins TRBV18 and TRBJ2-7; D tentatively reads TRBD1 or TRBD2 (5 bases each). This CDR3 is 16 amino acids long. V gave up 3 bases and J gave up 0 bases, with 15 bases separating them. Per germline, CDR1 KGHSH and CDR2 LQKENI. The DNA of the CDR3 is TGTGCCAGCTCACCTTCCGGTCGGGACGGCTCCTACGAGCAGTACTTC. Translating gives CASSPSGRDGSYEQYF. Supplemented by reference TRBV18 and TRBJ2-7, the full variable domain reads NAGVMQNPRHLVRRRGQEARLRCSPMKGHSHVYWYRQLPEEGLKFMVYLQKENIIDESGMPKERFSAEFPKEGPSILRIQQVVRGDSAAYFCASSPSGRDGSYEQYFGPGTRLTVT.

This clone appeared once. This chain uses TRBV7-9 with TRBJ2-7, with TRBD2 identical over 10 bases. CDR3 length equals 15 residues. In germline, CDR1 is SEHNR, CDR2 FQNEAQ (reference sequence). With V trimmed by 3 bases and J by 3 bases, 5 bases remained unmatched. CDR3: CASSFSLAGVYEQYF. The CDR3 coding sequence is TGTGCCAGCAGCTTCTCCCTAGCGGGAGTCTACGAGCAGTACTTC.

This clone came up once. The V call is TRBV19, the J call TRBJ1-5, with 8 positions matching TRBD1. Trimming took 6 bases from V and 5 from J; bases not matched to a gene: 3. Germline V gene data show CDR1 as LNHDA and CDR2 as SQIVND (reference sequence). The CDR3 extends over 13 amino acids. The chain's CDR3 is CASSLTGDQPQHF. DNA of the CDR3: TGTGCCAGTAGCTTGACAGGGGATCAGCCCCAGCATTTT.

On this clone: Other DNA sequences in the same sample also yield this CDR3. The chain employs TRBV9 and TRBJ1-1; D not resolved. Per germline, CDR1 SGDLS and CDR2 YYNGEE. The CDR3 has 13 amino acids. With 0 bases removed from V and 5 bases from J, the gap between germline ends came to 8 bases. CDR3 in DNA: TGTGCCAGCAGCGTAGCCGCGGGGACTGAAGCTTTCTTT. This gives the protein CASSVAAGTEAFF. Variable domain in full (rest from reference TRBV9 and TRBJ1-1): DSGVTQTPKHLITATGQRVTLRCSPRSGDLSVYWYQQSLDQGLQFLIQYYNGEERAKGNILERFSAQQFPDLHSELNLSSLELGDSALYFCASSVAAGTEAFFGQGTRLTVV.

This chain connects TRBV24-1 to TRBJ2-3; tentatively, D is TRBD2 (6 bases). V was pared by 3 bases and J by 0 bases, with 12 bases between. Per germline, CDR1 KGHDR and CDR2 SFDVKD. This CDR3 has 16 amino acids. CDR3 sequence: CATSDLDYQSTDTQYF. DNA for the CDR3: TGTGCCACCAGTGATCTGGACTACCAGAGCACAGATACGCAGTATTTT.

The V gene is TRBV11-2, the J gene TRBJ2-3, with TRBD2 matching over 14 bases. The CDR3 is made up of 19 amino acids. Per the germline V gene, CDR1 is SGHAT and CDR2 is FQNNGV. V shed 4 bases, J shed 5 bases, and the junction held 14 bases outside the gene matches. The DNA of the CDR3 is TGTGCCAGCAGCTCCGGAATGGGACTAGCGGGGGCCCCGCTAGATACGCAGTATTTT. It specifies CASSSGMGLAGAPLDTQYF.

The chain is built from TRBV28 and TRBJ2-7, with 7 bases lining up with TRBD2. The V gene end was trimmed by 6 bases and the J gene end by 5 bases; junction bases not matched to a gene: 10. CDR1 is MDHEN and CDR2 is SYDVKM in the germline V gene. CDR3 length equals 14 residues. For the CDR3, the DNA is TGTGCCAGCAGCACCCTGCGGGGGTCGGACGAGCAGTACTTC. This translates into CASSTLRGSDEQYF.

V gene TRBV3-1 (or the pseudogene TRBV3-2) combines with J gene TRBJ2-7, with D uncertain. The CDR3 extends over 13 amino acids. V lost 2 bases, J lost 3 bases, and 8 bases lay in between. The V gene's germline CDR1 is LGHDT and CDR2 YNNKEL (reference sequence). DNA of the CDR3: TGTGCCAGCAGCCAATCAACCAACTACGAGCAGTACTTC. It codes for CASSQSTNYEQYF.

V and J are TRBV5-1 and TRBJ2-6; a weak D match, TRBD1 (6 bases). The V gene lost 4 bases and the J gene lost 0 bases, with 14 bases spanning the gap. The CDR3 is 17 amino acids. Per the germline V gene, CDR1 is SGHRS and CDR2 is YFSETQ. The CDR3 nucleotides are TGCGCCAGCAGCGGTACGGGACACTCCTCTGGGGCCAACGTCCTGACTTTC. Translated: CASSGTGHSSGANVLTF.

The chain uses TRBV5-1 and TRBJ2-2; 9 nucleotides line up with TRBD1. There are 15 residues in the CDR3. The V gene's germline CDR1 is SGHRS and CDR2 YFSETQ. V was pared by 4 bases and J by 5 bases, with 6 bases of the junction left unmatched. The CDR3 here is CASSLSTGGTGELFF. CDR3 bases: TGCGCCAGCAGCCTATCGACAGGGGGGACCGGGGAGCTGTTTTTT.

The rearrangement links TRBV11-2 to TRBJ2-5, with unresolved D. Trimming left V 1 base short and J 1 base short, with 7 bases between. The germline V gene has CDR1 SGHAT and CDR2 FQNNGV. The CDR3 has 14 residues. The CDR3 region has the DNA TGTGCCAGCAGCTTAGGAAGGGTCCAAGAGACCCAGTACTTC. Encoded protein: CASSLGRVQETQYF.

The rearrangement joins TRBV30 to TRBJ2-2, with D possibly being TRBD2 (5 bases). This CDR3 comprises 13 residues. Germline lookup yields CDR1 GTSNPN and CDR2 SVGIG (reference sequence). Between the trimmed V and J ends, which lost 7 bases and 0 bases, there was a span of 9 bases. The CDR3 DNA reads TGTGCCTTGGACTTGGCGAACACCGGGGAGCTGTTTTTT. Protein: CALDLANTGELFF.

This clone was seen a single time. V gene TRBV28 combines with J gene TRBJ1-2, with a weak D call TRBD1 (5 bases). Trimming cost V 0 bases and J 0 bases, with 23 bases left between them. The CDR3 loop spans 20 amino acids. The germline gives CDR1 MDHEN, CDR2 SYDVKM. The CDR3 nucleotides read TGTGCCAGCAGTTTATGGTACGAGACGGCTGGCAGGGCCGCTAACTATGGCTACACCTTC. This translates into CASSLWYETAGRAANYGYTF.

The rearrangement links TRBV30 to TRBJ1-2; perhaps TRBD1 as D (6 bases). V dropped 3 bases and J dropped 8 bases, with 16 bases sitting between them. Germline V gene data show CDR1 as GTSNPN and CDR2 as SVGIG (reference sequence). CDR3 length: 13 residues. Here the CDR3 reads CAWRLRGADGYTF. In DNA form, the CDR3 reads TGTGCCTGGAGGTTGAGGGGGGCGGACGGCTACACCTTC. Using reference TRBV30 and TRBJ1-2 for the parts outside the CDR3, the full variable domain is SQTIHQWPATLVQPVGSPLSLECTVEGTSNPNLYWYRQAAGRGLQLLFYSVGIGQISSEVPQNLSASRPQDRQFILSSKKLLLSDSGFYLCAWRLRGADGYTFGSGTRLTVV.

The rearrangement joins TRBV25-1 to TRBJ1-5; possibly TRBD1 for D (5 bases). CDR1 is MGHDK and CDR2 is SYGVNS in the germline V gene. The CDR3 loop spans 16 amino acids. V was shortened by 1 base and J by 0 bases, with 10 bases between the two germline ends. The CDR3 region has the DNA TGTGCCAGCAGTGAATCGGGGGGGGATAGCAATCAGCCCCAGCATTTT. Amino acids: CASSESGGDSNQPQHF.

The rearrangement joins TRBV4-3 to TRBJ1-6; D is unresolved. Trimming took 1 base from V and 7 from J, leaving 14 bases between them. CDR1 is LGHNA and CDR2 is YSLEER in the germline V gene. The length of the CDR3 is 16 residues. The CDR3 protein is CASSQGRGLKNSPLHF. The CDR3 DNA reads as TGCGCCAGCAGCCAAGGGAGAGGACTGAAGAATTCACCCCTCCACTTT.